These T cell receptor beta chains were read from a single sample in a study of beta chain features in type 1 diabetes. Sequencing was performed with immunoSEQ multiplex PCR; in TCRdb, only in-frame clones are kept and a portion is missing. The sample has under 400,000 clones; about 12% are singletons. The sequenced sample was naive CD4+ T cells from blood. The receptors were gathered from a woman between 18 and 29 years old with type 1 diabetes. CDR3s include the opening cysteine and the closing phenylalanine or tryptophan. D genes are given only for firm matches. Some rows have no size entry. The others give once, few or many, or a class for an expanded clone.

v_call	j_call	d_call	cdr3_length	clone_size	cdr3_nt	cdr3_aa
TRBV7-2	TRBJ2-5	.	15	.	TGTGCCAGCAGCTCGACAGGGAGGTTCCAAGAGACCCAGTACTTC	CASSSTGRFQETQYF
TRBV6-6	TRBJ2-3	TRBD1	12	.	TGTGCCAGCAGGGAACAGGGGCATACGCAGTATTTT	CASREQGHTQYF
TRBV28	TRBJ2-3	TRBD1	14	few	TGTGCCAGCAAGCTAACAGGGGCACCAGATACGCAGTATTTT	CASKLTGAPDTQYF
TRBV7-2	TRBJ2-5	TRBD2	16	few	TGTGCCAGCAGCTTATACCCAGCGGGGGCCACGGAGACCCAGTACTTC	CASSLYPAGATETQYF
TRBV9	TRBJ2-3	.	13	.	TGTGCCAGCAGCATTCTAGGGGCAGATACGCAGTATTTT	CASSILGADTQYF
TRBV30	TRBJ1-5	TRBD1	14	few	TGTGCCTGGAAGACTCGGGACAGAGATCAGCCCCAGCATTTT	CAWKTRDRDQPQHF
TRBV4-2	TRBJ2-5	TRBD2	13	.	TGTGCCAGCAGCGCTACTAGCGAAGAGACCCAGTACTTC	CASSATSEETQYF
TRBV29-1	TRBJ1-3	TRBD1	11	.	TGCAGCGCTGACAGGGGTACCACCATATATTTT	CSADRGTTIYF
TRBV18	TRBJ2-7	TRBD2	13	.	TGTGCCAGCTCAACTAGCGGGGGGGGAGAGCAGTACTTC	CASSTSGGGEQYF
TRBV19	TRBJ1-5	.	13	few	TGTGCCAGTAGGCAGGGGCCAGGTCAGCCCCAGCATTTT	CASRQGPGQPQHF
TRBV5-4	TRBJ2-1	.	13	few	TGTGCCAGCAGCCGCCCCGGTAACAATGAGCAGTTCTTC	CASSRPGNNEQFF
TRBV5-6	TRBJ1-5	.	12	few	TGTGCCAGCAGCTTGTCAGGATCCGACCAGCATTTT	CASSLSGSDQHF
TRBV2	TRBJ1-2	.	12	.	TGTGCCAGCAGTGTGCGACTATATGGCTACACCTTC	CASSVRLYGYTF
TRBV9	TRBJ2-2	.	14	few	TGTGCCAGCAGCGTAGAAATCTCTACCGGGGAGCTGTTTTTT	CASSVEISTGELFF
TRBV9	TRBJ2-2	TRBD2	15	few	TGTGCCAGCAGCGTAGGGGGGGGACTCAGCGGGGAGCTGTTTTTT	CASSVGGGLSGELFF
TRBV7-2	TRBJ1-2	.	14	.	TGTGCCAGCAGCTTAGGCCAGGGCAACTATGGCTACACCTTC	CASSLGQGNYGYTF
TRBV7-2	TRBJ2-5	TRBD2	15	.	TGTGCCAGCAGCGTTAGCGGGGGGGCATCAGAGACCCAGTACTTC	CASSVSGGASETQYF
TRBV19	TRBJ1-5	TRBD1	14	few	TGTGCCAGTAGTACAGACAGGGTCGCTCAGCCCCAGCATTTT	CASSTDRVAQPQHF
TRBV7-3	TRBJ2-3	.	15	.	TGTGCCAGCAGCTTAAGGGGGACTAGCACAGATACGCAGTATTTT	CASSLRGTSTDTQYF
TRBV28	TRBJ2-7	TRBD1	14	.	TGTGCCAGCAGTTTTGACAGGGGTGTCTACGAGCAGTACTTC	CASSFDRGVYEQYF
TRBV4-2	TRBJ1-2	.	15	few	TGTGCCAGCAGCCCAGGGGACACTAGAAACTATGGCTACACCTTC	CASSPGDTRNYGYTF
TRBV2	TRBJ2-7	TRBD1	13	.	TGTGCCAGCAGTCGGACAGGGACCTACGAGCAGTACTTC	CASSRTGTYEQYF
TRBV11-2	TRBJ2-2	.	13	few	TGTGCCAGTGACAGGCATAGGACCGGGGAGCTGTTTTTT	CASDRHRTGELFF
TRBV7-9	TRBJ1-3	.	15	.	TGTGCCAGCAGCTTTGGGGGGGTTGCTGGAAACACCATATATTTT	CASSFGGVAGNTIYF
TRBV4-1	TRBJ2-5	TRBD2	15	few	TGCGCCAGCAGCGATGGAACTAGCGGGCAAGAGACCCAGTACTTC	CASSDGTSGQETQYF
TRBV5-6	TRBJ2-3	.	15	few	TGTGCCAGCAGCTTAAGTCTAGTTAGCACAGATACGCAGTATTTT	CASSLSLVSTDTQYF
TRBV7-2	TRBJ2-2	TRBD1	16	.	TGTGCCAGCAGCCCCGCCCGACAGGGCGTCGCCGGGGAGCTGTTTTTT	CASSPARQGVAGELFF
TRBV6-6	TRBJ1-2	.	15	once	TGTGCCAGCAGTTTCCCCCGGCAGGGCGACTATGGCTACACCTTC	CASSFPRQGDYGYTF
TRBV11-2	TRBJ2-5	.	13	.	TGTGCCAGCAAAGGAGGCGGGGAAGAGACCCAGTACTTC	CASKGGGEETQYF
TRBV9	TRBJ1-5	.	15	.	TGTGCCAGCAGCGTAGGGGGGGGGAGGAATCAGCCCCAGCATTTT	CASSVGGGRNQPQHF
TRBV7-2	TRBJ2-4	.	18	.	TGTGCCAGCAGCTCCCTGCGGGTGAAGGGCCTAGCCAAAAACATTCAGTACTTC	CASSSLRVKGLAKNIQYF
TRBV7-2	TRBJ2-5	TRBD1	14	.	TGTGCCAGCACAAAGGGACAGGCCCAAGAGACCCAGTACTTC	CASTKGQAQETQYF
TRBV13	TRBJ2-2	.	12	.	TGTGCCAGCAGCACAAACACCGGGGAGCTGTTTTTT	CASSTNTGELFF
TRBV5-5	TRBJ1-1	.	13	.	TGTGCCAGCAGCTCTGCGGGGAACACTGAAGCTTTCTTT	CASSSAGNTEAFF
TRBV7-9	TRBJ1-2	TRBD1	12	few	TGTGCCAGCAGCCCGACAGGGAATGGCTACACCTTC	CASSPTGNGYTF
TRBV2	TRBJ2-7	.	14	.	TGTGCCAGCAGTGAAGTAACAGGGAACTACGAGCAGTACTTC	CASSEVTGNYEQYF
TRBV5-1	TRBJ2-5	TRBD1	14	.	TGCGCCAGCAGCTGGACAGGGGAAGTGGAGACCCAGTACTTC	CASSWTGEVETQYF
TRBV30	TRBJ1-1	.	14	few	TGTGCCTGGAGCGCGGTAGATAGGATGGGTGAAGCTTTCTTT	CAWSAVDRMGEAFF
TRBV14	TRBJ1-2	.	16	.	TGTGCCAGCAGCTCACTTGGGGTGGGAGCTAACTATGGCTACACCTTC	CASSSLGVGANYGYTF
TRBV28	TRBJ2-1	TRBD2	18	.	TGTGCCAGCAGTTTATCCCGATTCGGGCGCGGGAGCTACAATGAGCAGTTCTTC	CASSLSRFGRGSYNEQFF
TRBV28	TRBJ2-7	.	15	.	TGTGCCAGCACTCTACTTCGACGGAGCTCCTACGAGCAGTACTTC	CASTLLRRSSYEQYF
TRBV21-1	TRBJ2-4	.	16	few	TGTGCCAGCAGCCCCCAGCAGGGTGCGGCCAAAAACATTCAGTACTTC	CASSPQQGAAKNIQYF